This entry lists 22 T cell receptor beta chains sequenced from one sample in a study of cytomegalovirus exposure and HLA in healthy donors. Amplification used 60 Vbeta primers and 13 Jbeta primers. The data were produced by immunoSEQ multiplex PCR, yet TCRdb's version contains in-frame clones alone and is incomplete. The table lists some 120,000 clones, approximately 8.8% of them singletons, with about 5.5% in the top ten. Sequences were obtained from PBMCs. The receptors were gathered from a middle-aged man in good health and CMV-seronegative.

This clone was picked up a small number of times. The chain couples TRBV5-6 to TRBJ2-3; D gene ambiguous. The germline gives CDR1 SGHDT, CDR2 YYEEEE. This CDR3 contains 14 residues. The V end lost 0 bases, the J end lost 3 bases, and 8 bases lay between the germline ends. CDR3 nucleotide sequence: TGTGCCAGCAGCTTGGCGTCTGTGACAGATACGCAGTATTTT. It is translated as CASSLASVTDTQYF.

The V call is TRBV5-1, the J call TRBJ1-2; TRBD1 might be the D (6 bases). The ends were cut back, 2 bases at V and 3 bases at J, with 14 bases in the middle. Per the germline V gene, CDR1 is SGHRS and CDR2 is YFSETQ. The CDR3 contains 15 residues. The CDR3 coding sequence is TGCGCCAGCAGCTTTGCACCGGGACAACACTATGGCTACACCTTC. This gives the protein CASSFAPGQHYGYTF. The complete variable domain, with remaining parts taken from reference TRBV5-1 and TRBJ1-2, reads KAGVTQTPRYLIKTRGQQVTLSCSPISGHRSVSWYQQTPGQGLQFLFEYFSETQRNKGNFPGRFSGRQFSNSRSEMNVSTLELGDSALYLCASSFAPGQHYGYTFGSGTRLTVV.

The chain carries TRBV19 and TRBJ1-2; a weak D match, TRBD1 (5 bases). The CDR3 has 12 residues. CDR1 and CDR2 from the germline V gene are LNHDA and SQIVND (reference sequence). V was clipped by 5 bases and J by 7 bases, with 11 bases between them. In nucleotides, the CDR3 is TGTGCCAGTAGTTCTGGGGCAAGTGGCTACACCTTC. The encoded protein is CASSSGASGYTF.

Only a few counts were recorded for this clone. The V and J genes are TRBV5-6 and TRBJ1-1; no clear D. CDR3 length: 14 amino acids. Germline V gene lookup returns CDR1 SGHDT and CDR2 YYEEEE. With 0 bases removed from V and 0 bases from J, the gap between germline ends came to 6 bases. The CDR3 nucleotides are TGTGCCAGCAGCTTGGGAGGGCTGAACACTGAAGCTTTCTTT. This sequence encodes CASSLGGLNTEAFF.

This clone has only a few counts. The rearrangement links TRBV4-1 to TRBJ1-1, with 10 bases that match TRBD1. The trim removed 1 base at V and 6 bases at J, leaving 5 bases unmatched. Germline V gene sequence: CDR1 MGHRA, CDR2 YSYEKL. This CDR3 is 15 amino acids long. This CDR3 reads CASSQVWDRGAEAFF. CDR3 coding DNA: TGCGCCAGCAGCCAAGTGTGGGACAGGGGTGCTGAAGCTTTCTTT.

This clone has a handful of counts. The chain has TRBV4-1 and TRBJ1-5; no clear D gene. The germline CDR1 and CDR2 sequences are MGHRA and YSYEKL. The CDR3 contains 15 residues. The V and J ends lost 4 bases and 3 bases respectively, with 13 bases between them. DNA of the CDR3: TGCGCCAGCAGCCCTTCCGCAGTCTCCAATCAGCCCCAGCATTTT. Its translation: CASSPSAVSNQPQHF.

The gene calls are TRBV27 and TRBJ2-5, with 8 bases aligning to TRBD1. The CDR3 covers 13 residues. V lost 4 bases and J lost 11; bases outside the gene matches: 9. The V gene's germline CDR1 is MNHEY and CDR2 SMNVEV (reference sequence). The CDR3 spells CASSSQGARVQYF. CDR3 DNA sequence: TGTGCCAGCAGTTCTCAGGGGGCGCGGGTGCAGTACTTC.

The rearrangement joins TRBV5-1 to TRBJ2-1; 13 nucleotides line up with TRBD2. The CDR3 runs 18 residues. The V gene's germline CDR1 is SGHRS and CDR2 YFSETQ. V dropped 4 bases and J dropped 0; count of bases not matched to a gene: 7. CDR3 sequence: CASSGGLAGRSSYNEQFF. CDR3 DNA: TGCGCCAGCAGCGGGGGACTAGCGGGGAGGAGCTCCTACAATGAGCAGTTCTTC.

The V call is TRBV4-1, the J call TRBJ2-1; 8 bases are shared with TRBD1. This CDR3 is built from 15 residues. Trimming at V came to 4 bases and at J to 2 bases, leaving 4 bases not matched to a gene. CDR1 is MGHRA, CDR2 YSYEKL, per germline. DNA for the CDR3: TGCGCCAGCAGCCCGGGACAGGTCGCCTACAATGAGCAGTTCTTC. Translated, it gives CASSPGQVAYNEQFF.

This chain uses TRBV7-9 with TRBJ1-1, with TRBD1 as a possible D gene (6 bases). Germline assignment: CDR1 SEHNR and CDR2 FQNEAQ (reference sequence). The length of the CDR3 is 13 residues. Trimming took 6 bases from V and 6 from J, leaving 14 bases between them. The chain's CDR3 is CASSPTGTAEAFF. In nucleotides, the CDR3 is TGTGCCAGCAGTCCAACAGGGACGGCTGAAGCTTTCTTT.

This clone was counted only a few times. V gene TRBV5-1 combines with J gene TRBJ2-5; a weak D match, TRBD1 (5 bases). The CDR3 runs to 15 residues. Deletions cut 2 bases from V and 2 bases from J, with 13 bases between. Germline loops: CDR1 SGHRS, CDR2 YFSETQ. CDR3 protein: CASSLGLTEQETQYF. The CDR3 region has the DNA TGCGCCAGCAGCTTAGGATTGACAGAACAAGAGACCCAGTACTTC.

The rearrangement links TRBV5-1 to TRBJ2-5, with 7 positions matching TRBD2. The CDR3 loop spans 13 amino acids. V gave up 4 bases and J gave up 5 bases; unmatched junction bases: 5. Per germline, CDR1 SGHRS and CDR2 YFSETQ. The CDR3 sequence is CASSPGLGETQYF. In nucleotides, the CDR3 is TGCGCCAGCAGCCCCGGACTAGGGGAGACCCAGTACTTC.

This clone was seen only a few times. The gene calls are TRBV7-2 and TRBJ2-3; TRBD2 is a possible D gene (5 bases). Trimming pared 5 bases from V and 4 bases from J, leaving 13 bases between. Germline V gene lookup returns CDR1 SGHTA and CDR2 FQGNSA. CDR3 length: 14 residues. The CDR3 reads CASSPRHGADTQYF. The CDR3 nucleotides are TGTGCCAGCAGCCCAAGACACGGGGCAGATACGCAGTATTTT.

The V call is TRBV4-1, the J call TRBJ1-2; 11 nucleotides agree with TRBD1. This CDR3 comprises 18 residues. Trimming removed 1 base from V and 0 bases from J; junction bases left unmatched: 7. Germline assignment: CDR1 MGHRA and CDR2 YSYEKL. CDR3 sequence (DNA): TGCGCCAGCAGCCAAGCCGGGACAGGGGGTAGAGCTAACTATGGCTACACCTTC. This sequence encodes CASSQAGTGGRANYGYTF.

This clone has just a few counts. V usage is TRBV11-2 and J usage is TRBJ1-1; D not certain. The length of the CDR3 is 14 residues. The V end was cut by 1 base, the J end by 2 bases, with 8 bases between. Germline values: CDR1 SGHAT, CDR2 FQNNGV. The CDR3 region has the DNA TGTGCCAGCAGCTTAGCCAGGTTTAACACTGAAGCTTTCTTT. Its translation: CASSLARFNTEAFF.

The chain recombines TRBV2 with TRBJ2-7; 8 bases agree with TRBD1. The CDR3 sequence is 13 residues long. Germline CDR1 SNHLY, CDR2 FYNNEI. V gave up 3 bases and J gave up 3 bases; unmatched junction bases: 1. The CDR3 spells CASSEDRVYEQYF. Written as DNA, the CDR3 is TGTGCCAGCAGTGAGGACAGGGTCTACGAGCAGTACTTC.

Remarks on this clone: This sample includes further DNA sequences coding for the same CDR3. This chain links TRBV27 with TRBJ1-1; no firm D call. V dropped 2 bases and J dropped 5 bases, with 12 bases sitting between them. This CDR3 contains 14 residues. In germline, CDR1 is MNHEY, CDR2 SMNVEV (reference sequence). The CDR3 sequence: CASSLNPPGTEAFF. The CDR3 DNA reads as TGTGCCAGCAGTTTAAACCCCCCAGGAACTGAAGCTTTCTTT.

The sample holds a few counts of this clone. For the CDR3, the DNA is TGCGCCAGCAGCCAAGAATGGGGGACATTGCACCAAGAGACCCAGTACTTC. Amino acid sequence: CASSQEWGTLHQETQYF. V is TRBV4-3 and J is TRBJ2-5, with a tentative D call TRBD1 (6 bases). CDR1 and CDR2 from the germline V gene are LGHNA and YSLEER. Trimming cost V 0 bases and J 0 bases, with 14 bases left between them. The length of the CDR3 is 17 residues.

Only a few counts were recorded for this clone. V gene TRBV29-1 combines with J gene TRBJ1-6; perhaps TRBD1 as D (6 bases). V was shortened by 4 bases and J by 9 bases, with 13 bases between the two germline ends. The CDR3 spans 13 residues. In germline, CDR1 is SQVTM, CDR2 ANQGSEA. The DNA for the CDR3 is TGCAGCGTTGGGGAGGGGGTAGGTTCACCCCTCCACTTT. Residues: CSVGEGVGSPLHF.

The chain carries TRBV5-6 and TRBJ2-2; D not resolved. V was pared by 4 bases and J by 7 bases, with 8 bases between. The germline V gene has CDR1 SGHDT and CDR2 YYEEEE. The CDR3 spans 12 residues. CDR3 protein: CASSTSVGELFF. Here the CDR3 DNA reads TGTGCCAGCAGCACCAGTGTCGGGGAGCTGTTTTTT.

The chain joins TRBV29-1 to TRBJ2-1; TRBD2 agrees at 8 bases. Looked up from germline, CDR1 is SQVTM and CDR2 is ANQGSEA. V dropped 2 bases and J dropped 8; count of bases not matched to a gene: 5. This CDR3 region has 13 residues. The CDR3 protein is CSVEQSGGYEQFF. For the CDR3, the DNA is TGCAGCGTTGAACAAAGCGGGGGTTATGAGCAGTTCTTC.

The chain recombines TRBV5-1 with TRBJ2-1; 8 bases are shared with TRBD1. The CDR3 is made up of 14 amino acids. The germline CDR1 and CDR2 sequences are SGHRS and YFSETQ. The junction had 4 bases not matched to a gene; V was cut back by 4 bases and J by 4 bases. This CDR3 reads CASSEGQVYNEQFF. The CDR3 DNA reads as TGCGCCAGCAGCGAGGGACAGGTTTACAATGAGCAGTTCTTC.